This section outlines one T cell receptor (beta chain) sequence together with its context. This specimen belongs to a study of blood T cell repertoires in COVID-19. Study overall: COVID-19 samples collected from the United States, Italy and Spain covered acute and convalescent phases. Sample material is recorded as cDNA or gDNA derived from T cells, B-cell-depleted T cells, or PBMCs.

This CDR3 is built from 15 residues. In germline, CDR1 is SGDLS, CDR2 YYNGEE. V shed 3 bases, J shed 4 bases, and the junction held 9 bases outside the gene matches. As handled by the study authors: It was from reference gene primer amplification that nucleated cell counts were estimated. Profiled with immunoSEQ multiplex PCR; TCRdb holds only in-frame clones, not every one. Clone size and the V and J calls come from that table; the DNA yielded D and trimming. The sample records around 240,000 clones, about 90% being singletons. Cohorts were assigned according to the clinical history that participants reported.

The receptor was derived from a human donor in a cohort exposed to, infected with or recovered from COVID-19 (not recorded which). The donor label of this sample is uncertain. Material: PBMCs or T cells enriched from blood (not recorded which). The chain joins TRBV9 to TRBJ2-7; 8 bases agree with TRBD2. CDR3 sequence reads: CASSAGLAVPYEQYF. The CDR3 region has the DNA TGTGCCAGCAGCGCCGGACTAGCAGTACCTTACGAGCAGTACTTC.